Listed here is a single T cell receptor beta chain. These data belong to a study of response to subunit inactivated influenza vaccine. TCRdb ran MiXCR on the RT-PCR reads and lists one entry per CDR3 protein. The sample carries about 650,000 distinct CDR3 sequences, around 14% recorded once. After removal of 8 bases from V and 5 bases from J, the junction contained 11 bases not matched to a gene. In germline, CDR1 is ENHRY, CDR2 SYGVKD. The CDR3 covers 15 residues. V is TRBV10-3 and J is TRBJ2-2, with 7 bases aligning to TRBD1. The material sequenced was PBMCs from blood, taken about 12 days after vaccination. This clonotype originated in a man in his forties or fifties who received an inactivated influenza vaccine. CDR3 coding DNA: TGTGCCATCGCAGGGGTCGGGACAGCAACCGGGGAGCTGTTTTTT. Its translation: CAIAGVGTATGELFF.